A selection of T cell receptor beta chains follows, all from one sample in a study of blood T cell repertoires in COVID-19. Sequencing used immunoSEQ multiplex PCR; TCRdb keeps in-frame clones, though not all of them. The sample gives 100,000 to 150,000 clones, about 70% of which show up once; approximately 2% is in the top ten. The sample comprised peripheral blood. These receptors all come from a woman in her 70s with acute or convalescent COVID-19. CDR3s include the opening cysteine and the closing phenylalanine or tryptophan. A D gene is named only where the DNA matches it firmly. Not all rows give a size; the values are once, few, many and, for expanded clones, a class.

j_call,v_call,cdr3_length,d_call,clone_size,cdr3_nt,cdr3_aa
TRBJ1-3,TRBV5-1,15,NA,NA,TGCGCCAGCAGCTTGGACAGTTTCTCTGGAAACACCATATATTTT,CASSLDSFSGNTIYF
TRBJ2-3,TRBV5-1,16,TRBD2,NA,TGCGCCAGCAGCCCGGGGCGGCTAGCGGGAGGTTCTACGCAGTATTTT,CASSPGRLAGGSTQYF
TRBJ1-5,TRBV30,14,NA,few,TGTGCCTGGACCGACGGACAGCCGGGTCAGCCCCAGCATTTT,CAWTDGQPGQPQHF
TRBJ2-1,TRBV15,14,TRBD2,NA,TGTGCCACCAGCGCTAGCGGGAGGGAAAATGAGCAGTTCTTC,CATSASGRENEQFF
TRBJ1-2,TRBV29-1,13,NA,NA,TGCAGCGTTGAAGATAGGGGCAACTATGGCTACACCTTC,CSVEDRGNYGYTF
TRBJ2-1,TRBV12-3/TRBV12-4,12,NA,NA,TGTGCCACTGGCAGGGTATACAATGAGCAGTTCTTC,CATGRVYNEQFF
TRBJ2-5,TRBV14,18,TRBD2,NA,TGTGCCAGCAGCCAAGCTCCCTTGACTAGCGGGCATCAAGAGACCCAGTACTTC,CASSQAPLTSGHQETQYF
TRBJ2-1,TRBV4-1,15,TRBD2,NA,TGCGCCAGCAGCCAAGGCGTTGGGGGGGACAATGAGCAGTTCTTC,CASSQGVGGDNEQFF
TRBJ1-1,TRBV2,14,NA,NA,TGTGCCAGCAGTGAACGAGGGAGGATCACTGAAGCTTTCTTT,CASSERGRITEAFF
TRBJ1-5,TRBV6-6,11,NA,NA,TGTGCCAGCAGGGAGAACCAGCCCCAGCATTTT,CASRENQPQHF
TRBJ2-1,TRBV19,14,TRBD2,few,TGTGCCAGTAGTGTCGCTAGCGGGAGGGGGGAGCAGTTCTTC,CASSVASGRGEQFF
TRBJ2-7,TRBV2,16,TRBD2,NA,TGTGCCAGCAGTTCGGCGAGCGGGGTAAGCTCCTACGAGCAGTACTTC,CASSSASGVSSYEQYF
TRBJ2-3,TRBV6-5,15,TRBD2,NA,TGTGCCAGCAGTTACTCTACGGGAGGGCGAGATACGCAGTATTTT,CASSYSTGGRDTQYF
TRBJ2-3,TRBV30,16,NA,NA,TGTGCCTGGAGTGTACAGGCTAGCGTTATCACAGATACGCAGTATTTT,CAWSVQASVITDTQYF
TRBJ1-2,TRBV28,13,NA,NA,TGTGCCAGCATTTCGGACAGATACTATGGCTACACCTTC,CASISDRYYGYTF
TRBJ1-2,TRBV28,16,TRBD1,NA,TGTGCCAGCAGTTTATCGATAGGGGGCGGGAACTATGGCTACACCTTC,CASSLSIGGGNYGYTF
TRBJ1-2,TRBV29-1,14,TRBD1,few,TGCAGCGTTGTGGGCGCAGGGGGAAACTATGGCTACACCTTC,CSVVGAGGNYGYTF
TRBJ1-2,TRBV6-1,13,TRBD1,many,TGTGCCAGCAGTGAAACAGGGGGCTATGGCTACACCTTC,CASSETGGYGYTF
TRBJ1-1,TRBV11-2,17,NA,NA,TGTGCCAGCAGCTCTGATCGCGGGGGATCCCCGACGGGTGAAGCTTTCTTT,CASSSDRGGSPTGEAFF
TRBJ2-3,TRBV7-9,18,TRBD2,NA,TGTGCCAGCAGCTTATCCTCCGGACTAGCGGGAGGTACAGATACGCAGTATTTT,CASSLSSGLAGGTDTQYF
TRBJ2-1,TRBV9,13,NA,NA,TGTGCCAGCAGCGTAGGGGCGTTTGGCGAGCAGTTCTTC,CASSVGAFGEQFF
TRBJ2-3,TRBV30,16,TRBD2,NA,TGTGCCTGGAGTGGGGGACTAGCGGGATACACAGATACGCAGTATTTT,CAWSGGLAGYTDTQYF
TRBJ2-3,TRBV9,19,TRBD1,NA,TGTGCCAGCAGCGGCTCTGGTGGGACAGGACTCTCTAGCACAGATACGCAGTATTTT,CASSGSGGTGLSSTDTQYF
TRBJ2-3,TRBV2,12,NA,NA,TGTGCCAGCAGCCCTAGTGCAGATACGCAGTATTTT,CASSPSADTQYF
TRBJ2-1,TRBV4-1,19,TRBD1,NA,TGCGCCAGCAGCCGGCAAAGGACCTCCGACAGGGGAGGCTACAATGAGCAGTTCTTC,CASSRQRTSDRGGYNEQFF
TRBJ1-2,TRBV11-2,14,NA,NA,TGTGCCAGCAGCCCCGGACATTCTAACTATGGCTACACCTTC,CASSPGHSNYGYTF
TRBJ2-1,TRBV19,14,NA,NA,TGTGCCAGTAGTATAGAGGGGCGGCGGAATGAGCAGTTCTTC,CASSIEGRRNEQFF
TRBJ2-7,TRBV10-3,15,NA,few,TGTGCCATCAGTGACAGGCCGGCGGGGAATGGCGAGCAGTACTTC,CAISDRPAGNGEQYF
TRBJ1-2,TRBV6-5,15,NA,NA,TGTGCCAGCAGTCTAAACAGGGCATCTAACTATGGCTACACCTTC,CASSLNRASNYGYTF
TRBJ1-2,TRBV19,14,TRBD1,NA,TGTGCCAGTAGTATAGGCGGGACAGGTTTAGGCTACACCTTC,CASSIGGTGLGYTF
TRBJ2-2,TRBV7-3,14,NA,NA,TGTGCCAGCAGCCAAGTGGGGGGCACCGGGGAGCTGTTTTTT,CASSQVGGTGELFF
TRBJ1-5,TRBV6-6,16,NA,NA,TGTGCCAGCAGTTACTCGATGGAGCTACTAGGCAAGTCCCAGCATTTT,CASSYSMELLGKSQHF
TRBJ1-1,TRBV5-1,14,TRBD1,NA,TGCGCCAGCAGCCCCGGGACAGGGCTCACTGAAGCTTTCTTT,CASSPGTGLTEAFF
TRBJ2-1,TRBV7-9,11,NA,few,TGTGCCAGCAGCGCGTGGACTAAGCAGTTCTTC,CASSAWTKQFF
TRBJ2-5,TRBV7-2,15,TRBD1,NA,TGTGCCAGCAGCCTACAACAGGGGCTGGGAGAGACCCAGTACTTC,CASSLQQGLGETQYF
TRBJ2-1,TRBV5-4,16,TRBD2,NA,TGTGCCAGCAGCTTGGACCCTAGCGGGAGTGCGGGGGAGCAGTTCTTC,CASSLDPSGSAGEQFF
TRBJ2-3,TRBV3-1/TRBV3-2,17,TRBD2,NA,TGTGCCAGCAGCCAAGGCGGGACTAGCTTTGGCACAGATACGCAGTATTTT,CASSQGGTSFGTDTQYF
TRBJ1-6,TRBV18,16,TRBD1,NA,TGTGCCAGCTCAGCCGAAACAGGGGGCTCAGGTTCACCCCTCCACTTT,CASSAETGGSGSPLHF
TRBJ2-7,TRBV7-2,16,NA,NA,TGTGCCAGCAGCTTAGCCGGGGGGCAGGGGCTGTACGAGCAGTACTTC,CASSLAGGQGLYEQYF
TRBJ2-2,TRBV19,13,NA,NA,TGTGCCAGTAGTGCAACTAGAGTCGGGGAGCTGTTTTTT,CASSATRVGELFF
TRBJ2-7,TRBV29-1,13,TRBD2,NA,TGCAGCGGGATGACTAGCGGAACCTACGAGCAGTACTTC,CSGMTSGTYEQYF